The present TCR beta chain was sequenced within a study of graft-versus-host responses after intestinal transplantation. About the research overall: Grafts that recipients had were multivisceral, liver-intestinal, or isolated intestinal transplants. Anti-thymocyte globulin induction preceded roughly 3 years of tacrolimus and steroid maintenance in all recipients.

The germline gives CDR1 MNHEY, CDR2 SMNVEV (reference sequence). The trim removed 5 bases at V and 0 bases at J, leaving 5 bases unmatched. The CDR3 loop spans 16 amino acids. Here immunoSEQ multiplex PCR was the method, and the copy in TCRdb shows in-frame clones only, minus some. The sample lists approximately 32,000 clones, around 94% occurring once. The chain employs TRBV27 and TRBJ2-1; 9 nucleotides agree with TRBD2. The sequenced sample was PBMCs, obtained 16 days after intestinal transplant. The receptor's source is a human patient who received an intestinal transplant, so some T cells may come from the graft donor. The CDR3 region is CASSPTTSGSYNEQFF. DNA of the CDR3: TGTGCCAGCAGTCCTACGACTAGCGGCTCCTACAATGAGCAGTTCTTC.